What follows describes a single T cell receptor (beta chain). Its cognate antigen is unknown. This record comes from a study of beta chain features in type 1 diabetes. About the research overall: Healthy donors, compared against patients, showed similar age, gender and cell yields. Across the samples, roughly 98 million sorted cells were examined in total. Study-wide results and limits: Type 1 diabetes patients had TCRB CDR3s that were shorter (moderately but significantly so) in all four CD4+ subsets.

The sequenced template was cDNA made from the entire isolated RNA. Clones were sequenced by immunoSEQ multiplex PCR, and TCRdb holds only the in-frame ones, with some missing. The repertoire holds 200,000 to 250,000 clones, 27% seen once, with 4% in the top ten. Deletions cut 5 bases from V and 1 base from J, with 21 bases between. Germline V CDR1 and CDR2: SEHNR, FQNEAQ (reference sequence). The CDR3 spans 17 residues. V and J are TRBV7-9 and TRBJ2-7; the D gene is possibly TRBD2 (6 bases). The sample was central memory CD4+ T cells from blood. The receptor was isolated from a man under 40 in good health. The CDR3 DNA sequence: TGTGCCAGCAGCCCAACGGTTACAGGAGGGTCGTCCTACGAGCAGTACTTC. Its protein product is CASSPTVTGGSSYEQYF.